This T cell receptor (beta chain) appears in the sequencing data of a study of human T cells and chemical hapten exposure. General study results and limits: Among TCRs, those above 1 in 1000 frequency were unaffected by DPC sensitization.

The ends were cut back, 2 bases at V and 4 bases at J, with 8 bases in the middle. The CDR3 has 13 residues. The library tagged individual cDNA molecules with unique molecular identifiers. TCRdb re-called the RACE reads through MiXCR, storing one row per CDR3 protein. Of over 45,000 distinct CDR3 sequences in the sample, about 4.5% were seen once. Time point indicated: healthy volunteer bleed at 2 weeks. Unfractionated whole blood yielded total RNA. This clonotype was detected many times. The target antigen is unknown. Sequencing was carried out using whole blood. The TCR was taken from a female donor in good health. Some clones in this sample may be carry-over from other donors' samples. The rearrangement uses TRBV12-3 or TRBV12-4 and TRBJ1-2; D is unclear. The CDR3 DNA is TGTGCCAGCAGTTTAAACAGACCCTATGGCTACACCTTC. Protein: CASSLNRPYGYTF.